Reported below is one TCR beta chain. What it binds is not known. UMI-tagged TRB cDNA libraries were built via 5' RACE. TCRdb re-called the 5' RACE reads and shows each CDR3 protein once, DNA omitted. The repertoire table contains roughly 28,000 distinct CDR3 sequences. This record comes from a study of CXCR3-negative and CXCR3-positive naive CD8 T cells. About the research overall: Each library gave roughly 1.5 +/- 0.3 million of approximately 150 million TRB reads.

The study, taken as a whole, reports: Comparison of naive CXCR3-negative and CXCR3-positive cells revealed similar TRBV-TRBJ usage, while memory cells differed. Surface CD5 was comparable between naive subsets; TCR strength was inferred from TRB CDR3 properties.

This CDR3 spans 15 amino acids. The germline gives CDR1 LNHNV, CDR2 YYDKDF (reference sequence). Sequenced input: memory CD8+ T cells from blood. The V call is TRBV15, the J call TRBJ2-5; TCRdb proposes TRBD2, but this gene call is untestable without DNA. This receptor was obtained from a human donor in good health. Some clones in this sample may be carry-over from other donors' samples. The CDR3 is CATSRGPSAQETQYF.